The next 15 T cell receptor beta chains were all read from a single sample in a study of cytomegalovirus exposure and HLA in healthy donors. Vbeta (60) and Jbeta (13) primers were used in the PCR. Profiled with immunoSEQ multiplex PCR; TCRdb holds only in-frame clones, not every one. The sample includes over 150,000 clones, 84% of them seen just once. The material sequenced was PBMCs. Receptors originate from a boy aged 2 to 10 in good health and CMV-seronegative.

The chain carries TRBV27 and TRBJ2-5; weak D call: TRBD2 (5 bases). V lost 8 bases, J lost 3 bases, and 10 bases lay in between. Germline CDR1 reads MNHEY; CDR2 reads SMNVEV (reference sequence). This CDR3 contains 12 residues. This CDR3 reads CASGGWEETQYF. CDR3 nucleotides: TGTGCCAGCGGAGGTTGGGAAGAGACCCAGTACTTC.

The chain uses TRBV5-1 and TRBJ2-3, with D uncertain. In germline, CDR1 is SGHRS, CDR2 YFSETQ. The CDR3 is 11 residues long. V dropped 6 bases and J dropped 7 bases, with 9 bases sitting between them. The CDR3 region has the DNA TGCGCCAGCACACTTCAAAATACGCAGTATTTT. Amino acid sequence: CASTLQNTQYF. The full variable domain, rest sourced from reference TRBV5-1 and TRBJ2-3, is KAGVTQTPRYLIKTRGQQVTLSCSPISGHRSVSWYQQTPGQGLQFLFEYFSETQRNKGNFPGRFSGRQFSNSRSEMNVSTLELGDSALYLCASTLQNTQYFGPGTRLTVL.

The gene calls are TRBV7-9 and TRBJ2-5, with TRBD2 identical over 12 bases. The V gene end was trimmed by 3 bases and the J gene end by 5 bases; junction bases not matched to a gene: 7. Germline V gives CDR1 SEHNR, CDR2 FQNEAQ (reference sequence). This CDR3 is 16 amino acids long. The DNA of the CDR3 is TGTGCCAGCAGCTTTCTGACTAGCGGGAGTGTGGAGACCCAGTACTTC. Translating gives CASSFLTSGSVETQYF.

The V call is TRBV27, the J call TRBJ1-4; possibly TRBD1 for D (6 bases). The CDR3 contains 14 residues. The germline V gene has CDR1 MNHEY and CDR2 SMNVEV (reference sequence). Trimming took off 1 base at V and 5 bases at J, with 8 bases between the two ends. The CDR3: CASSLWGPNEKLFF. The DNA for the CDR3 is TGTGCCAGCAGTTTATGGGGGCCAAATGAAAAACTGTTTTTT. Full variable domain (missing parts from reference TRBV27 and TRBJ1-4): EAQVTQNPRYLITVTGKKLTVTCSQNMNHEYMSWYRQDPGLGLRQIYYSMNVEVTDKGDVPEGYKVSRKEKRNFPLILESPSPNQTSLYFCASSLWGPNEKLFFGSGTQLSVL.

The chain links TRBV13 to TRBJ2-7; TRBD1 is a possible D gene (6 bases). CDR3 length equals 14 residues. The germline CDR1 and CDR2 sequences are PRHDT and FYEKMQ (reference sequence). The V and J ends lost 2 bases and 2 bases respectively, with 10 bases between them. The CDR3 bases are TGTGCCAGCAGCTTACAGGGGAGCACCTACGAGCAGTACTTC. Its protein product is CASSLQGSTYEQYF.

The chain joins TRBV9 to TRBJ1-1; 7 positions match TRBD1. The CDR3 extends over 13 amino acids. The germline gives CDR1 SGDLS, CDR2 YYNGEE. The junction had 5 bases not matched to a gene; V was cut back by 4 bases and J by 5 bases. The CDR3 loop reads CASSMGQRTEAFF. In DNA form, the CDR3 reads TGTGCCAGCAGCATGGGACAGAGGACTGAAGCTTTCTTT.

The chain links TRBV27 to TRBJ1-5; D perhaps matches TRBD1 (5 bases). Germline loops: CDR1 MNHEY, CDR2 SMNVEV (reference sequence). The CDR3 has 13 amino acids. V lost 7 bases and J lost 2, with 9 bases in between. DNA of the CDR3: TGTGCCAGCACCCCGGGGGGCAATCAGCCCCAGCATTTT. Translation: CASTPGGNQPQHF.

The V and J genes are TRBV15 and TRBJ1-2; unclear D gene. The CDR3 covers 14 residues. V gave up 0 bases and J gave up 3 bases, with 8 bases separating them. The germline CDR1 and CDR2 sequences are LNHNV and YYDKDF (reference sequence). The DNA for the CDR3 is TGTGCCACCAGCAGAGATAAGGGAGACTATGGCTACACCTTC. It encodes CATSRDKGDYGYTF.

In its sample, this clone was seen a few times. V gene TRBV25-1 combines with J gene TRBJ1-2; D is undetermined. V was trimmed by 3 bases and J by 3 bases, leaving 5 bases between them. The CDR3 spans 12 residues. Per the germline V gene, CDR1 is MGHDK and CDR2 is SYGVNS. The CDR3 reads CASSEYYYGYTF. The CDR3 DNA follows: TGTGCCAGCAGTGAGTACTACTATGGCTACACCTTC.

The gene calls are TRBV9 and TRBJ2-1; the match to TRBD2 covers 14 bases. This CDR3 comprises 16 residues. Trimming cost V 3 bases and J 7 bases; bases outside gene matches: 6. Germline CDR1 SGDLS, CDR2 YYNGEE. The CDR3 nucleotides read TGTGCCAGCAGCGAGACCGGGACTAGCGGGAGAAATGAGCAGTTCTTC. Its protein is CASSETGTSGRNEQFF.

V gene TRBV9 combines with J gene TRBJ1-5, with a weak D call TRBD1 (6 bases). Germline-derived CDR1 and CDR2 are SGDLS and YYNGEE. The CDR3 covers 15 residues. The germline V and J ends were trimmed by 4 bases and 1 base, with 12 bases remaining between them. In DNA, the CDR3 is TGTGCCAGCAGCCCACAGGGTCTAAGCAATCAGCCCCAGCATTTT. Translating gives CASSPQGLSNQPQHF.

The V gene is TRBV7-9, the J gene TRBJ2-1; 9 bases match TRBD2. V dropped 5 bases and J dropped 9; count of bases not matched to a gene: 17. Germline V gene sequence: CDR1 SEHNR, CDR2 FQNEAQ (reference sequence). The CDR3 runs 17 residues. The CDR3 loop is CASSHNTAGLALTEQFF. DNA for the CDR3: TGTGCCAGCAGCCACAACACGGCGGGACTAGCTCTTACTGAGCAGTTCTTC.

V is TRBV5-1 and J is TRBJ1-4, with D possibly TRBD1 on 5 matching bases. The CDR3 sequence is 15 residues long. Germline CDR1 is SGHRS and CDR2 is YFSETQ. V was clipped by 4 bases and J by 7 bases, with 17 bases between them. CDR3 sequence (DNA): TGCGCCAGCAGCCGGACGGGGGTTTCGAGTGAAAAACTGTTTTTT. Residues: CASSRTGVSSEKLFF.

V usage is TRBV25-1 and J usage is TRBJ2-5; 7 nucleotides agree with TRBD2. Germline CDR1 is MGHDK and CDR2 is SYGVNS. The CDR3 length is 16 residues. The V segment lost 1 base and the J segment 7 bases; nucleotides outside the gene matches: 12. In DNA, the CDR3 is TGTGCCAGCAGTGAATCCGGGGGGTTCCCCTCGGGGACCCAGTACTTC. Translating it yields CASSESGGFPSGTQYF.

The chain carries TRBV2 and TRBJ1-2; 8 bases match TRBD1. The germline CDR1 and CDR2 sequences are SNHLY and FYNNEI. The CDR3 sequence is 13 residues long. The trim removed 10 bases at V and 5 bases at J, leaving 9 bases unmatched. CDR3 residues: CATNRGDEYGYTF. As DNA, the CDR3 is TGTGCCACGAACAGGGGGGATGAGTATGGCTACACCTTC.